The sequence of this TCR beta chain was determined in a study of cytomegalovirus exposure and HLA in healthy donors. The wider study: HLA-typed donors were the source of about 85 million unique TCRs held in an early data release. Notes on the study in general: By a later analysis, the bulk of CMV-associated TCR beta chains appeared HLA-restricted. Within an earlier analysis, most TCR beta V segments proved productive either about 90% or about 30% of the time.

Donors likely had unrecorded immune exposures despite being nominally healthy when sampled. This clone was counted a single time. Its antigen remains unidentified. The CDR3 contains 14 residues. Trimming at V came to 4 bases and at J to 5 bases, leaving 3 bases not matched to a gene. Germline V gene lookup returns CDR1 SGHNT and CDR2 YYREEE (reference sequence). The PCR had 60 Vbeta and 13 Jbeta primers. Data came from immunoSEQ multiplex PCR; TCRdb stores just in-frame clones and leaves some out. The data show 70,000 to 95,000 clones, 62% seen once. Specimen: PBMCs. The genes are TRBV5-4 and TRBJ1-5; 10 nucleotides align to TRBD1. This TCR derives from a young woman in good health and CMV-seropositive. CDR3 sequence: CASSPGTGDQPQHF. DNA of the CDR3: TGTGCCAGCAGCCCCGGGACAGGGGATCAGCCCCAGCATTTT.